The text below deals with one TCR beta chain. This record belongs to a study of monozygotic twins with inflammatory bowel disease. No DNA is given; TCRdb re-called the 5' RACE reads and lists each CDR3 protein once. Its listing shows 200,000 to 250,000 distinct CDR3 sequences. The sequence was collected from a human donor with ulcerative colitis or Crohn's disease, or a healthy co-twin of an affected twin (not recorded which). Source material: blood.

The CDR3 loop reads CASSPLGGGNTEAFF. V and J are TRBV5-1 and TRBJ1-1; TCRdb selects TRBD1, and the lack of DNA leaves this call unchecked. Germline V gene data show CDR1 as SGHRS and CDR2 as YFSETQ. The CDR3 sequence is 15 residues long.